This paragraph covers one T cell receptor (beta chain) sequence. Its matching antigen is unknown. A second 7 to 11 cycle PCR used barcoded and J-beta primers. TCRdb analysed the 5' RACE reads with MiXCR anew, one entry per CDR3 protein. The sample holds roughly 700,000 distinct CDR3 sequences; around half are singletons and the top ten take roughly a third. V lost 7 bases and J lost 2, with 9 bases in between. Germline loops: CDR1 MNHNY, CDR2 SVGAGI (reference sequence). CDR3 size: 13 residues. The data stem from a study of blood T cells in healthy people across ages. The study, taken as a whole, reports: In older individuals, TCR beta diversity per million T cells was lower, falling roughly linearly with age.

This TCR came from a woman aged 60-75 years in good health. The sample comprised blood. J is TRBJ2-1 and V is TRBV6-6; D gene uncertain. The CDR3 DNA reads TGTGCCAGCATGAAGAATACCTACAATGAGCAGTTCTTC. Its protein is CASMKNTYNEQFF.